Included here is one T cell receptor (beta chain) sequence, with context. This specimen comes from a study of blood T cell repertoires in COVID-19. Germline-derived CDR1 and CDR2 are MDHEN and SYDVKM. V was pared by 5 bases and J by 2 bases, with 4 bases between. This CDR3 comprises 11 residues. Some clones are missing from TCRdb's copy, which holds only in-frame ones; the method was immunoSEQ multiplex PCR. The sample holds approximately 440,000 clones, 90% seen once. Specimen: PBMCs or T cells enriched from blood (not recorded which). The rearrangement uses TRBV28 and TRBJ2-7, with D hard to call. The receptor was isolated from a young man who had recovered from COVID-19. The DNA for the CDR3 is TGTGCCAGCAGTCAGACCTACGAGCAGTACTTC. Protein product: CASSQTYEQYF.